The next 24 T cell receptor beta chains were all read from a single sample in a study of vaccination effects on CD4 cells after COVID-19. Some clones are missing from TCRdb's copy, which holds only in-frame ones; the method was immunoSEQ multiplex PCR. Of approximately 22,000 clones in the sample, about 68% are singletons; the top ten hold roughly a fifth. Antigen-specific CD4+ T cells were first expanded with viral peptide pools by the ViraFEST assay and only then sequenced. With roughly 9 days of culture completed, CD4+ T cells were isolated. Nobody among the vaccine recipients had prior SARS-CoV-2 infection (nucleocapsid antibodies were negative). These receptors lack a known antigen. This material consisted of CD4+ T cells from PBMCs cultured with HCoV-NL63 spike peptides, taken before COVID-19 vaccination. The receptors were gathered from a human donor who received a COVID-19 vaccine.

The V call is TRBV18, the J call TRBJ1-3; D ambiguous. The length of the CDR3 is 14 residues. CDR1 is KGHSH, CDR2 LQKENI, per germline. V dropped 3 bases and J dropped 2 bases, with 8 bases sitting between them. The CDR3 loop reads CASSPGIAGNTIYF. In nucleotides, the CDR3 is TGTGCCAGCTCACCCGGGATTGCTGGAAACACCATATATTTT.

This chain links TRBV10-3 with TRBJ1-2; possible D gene TRBD1, 5 bases. V was pared by 4 bases and J by 4 bases, with 10 bases between. The germline V gene has CDR1 ENHRY and CDR2 SYGVKD. CDR3 length: 13 amino acids. The CDR3 loop is CAISGGGIYGYTF. The CDR3 region has the DNA TGTGCCATCAGTGGTGGGGGGATCTATGGCTACACCTTC.

The chain links TRBV6-1 to TRBJ1-1, with 7 bases matching TRBD1. Unmatched junction bases numbered 7, after V lost 2 bases and J lost 1 base. CDR3 size: 16 residues. Germline CDR1 MNHNS, CDR2 SASEGT. The CDR3 coding sequence is TGTGCCAGCAGTGAACTTTGGGGACAGAGGAACACTGAAGCTTTCTTT. Translation: CASSELWGQRNTEAFF.

This chain links TRBV30 with TRBJ2-1, with 11 bases matching TRBD2. This CDR3 has 16 residues. The ends lost 4 bases at V and 6 bases at J; junction bases unmatched: 11. In germline, CDR1 is GTSNPN, CDR2 SVGIG (reference sequence). The CDR3: CAWILLTGTSGNEQFF. CDR3 in DNA: TGTGCCTGGATTCTACTCACCGGGACTAGCGGCAATGAGCAGTTCTTC.

The chain has TRBV6-5 and TRBJ1-4; no clear D. The CDR3 totals 13 residues. Deletions cut 0 bases from V and 13 bases from J, with 12 bases between. Germline V gene data show CDR1 as MNHEY and CDR2 as SVGAGI. The CDR3 loop is CASSYSLRARLFF. The CDR3 DNA is TGTGCCAGCAGTTACTCGTTGAGGGCGAGACTGTTTTTT.

The V and J genes are TRBV18 and TRBJ1-3; D not certain. Looked up from germline, CDR1 is KGHSH and CDR2 is LQKENI. The CDR3 is 17 residues long. With 2 bases removed from V and 0 bases from J, the gap between germline ends came to 14 bases. CDR3 amino acids: CASSPLETQSSGNTIYF. CDR3 DNA sequence: TGTGCCAGCTCACCATTGGAGACTCAGAGCTCTGGAAACACCATATATTTT.

This rearrangement joins TRBV5-5 to TRBJ1-2; D is undetermined. The CDR3 length is 13 residues. Germline V gene lookup returns CDR1 SGHKS and CDR2 YYEKEE (reference sequence). The ends were cut back, 1 base at V and 2 bases at J, with 6 bases in the middle. The CDR3 coding sequence is TGTGCCAGCAGCTTGCCCGGAAACTATGGCTACACCTTC. This translates into CASSLPGNYGYTF. Combining the CDR3 with reference TRBV5-5 and TRBJ1-2 gives the whole variable domain DAGVTQSPTHLIKTRGQQVTLRCSPISGHKSVSWYQQVLGQGPQFIFQYYEKEERGRGNFPDRFSARQFPNYSSELNVNALLLGDSALYLCASSLPGNYGYTFGSGTRLTVV.

This clone was seen only a few times. The J gene is TRBJ1-4, the V gene TRBV28, with 10 nucleotides matching TRBD1. In germline, CDR1 is MDHEN, CDR2 SYDVKM. The CDR3 is 14 amino acids. V lost 3 bases to trimming and J lost 7 bases; unmatched junction nucleotides: 2. The CDR3 DNA is TGTGCCAGCAGTTTTCGGACAGGGGGTGAAAAACTGTTTTTT. Translation: CASSFRTGGEKLFF.

This chain joins TRBV30 and TRBJ1-6; TRBD1 matches at 7 bases. Per the germline V gene, CDR1 is GTSNPN and CDR2 is SVGIG (reference sequence). This CDR3 has 12 residues. J lost 7 bases, V lost 5 bases, and 2 bases had no gene match. The CDR3 sequence is CAWDRVNSPLHF. The DNA for the CDR3 is TGTGCCTGGGACAGGGTCAATTCACCCCTCCACTTT.

This chain uses TRBV30 with TRBJ2-3; D tentatively fits TRBD1 or TRBD2 (5 bases each). Germline V gene lookup returns CDR1 GTSNPN and CDR2 SVGIG (reference sequence). V was pared by 5 bases and J by 2 bases, with 14 bases between. The length of the CDR3 is 14 residues. The CDR3 protein is CAWGGTVYTDTQYF. The CDR3 DNA follows: TGTGCCTGGGGTGGGACGGTTTACACAGATACGCAGTATTTT. Full variable domain (missing parts from reference TRBV30 and TRBJ2-3): SQTIHQWPATLVQPVGSPLSLECTVEGTSNPNLYWYRQAAGRGLQLLFYSVGIGQISSEVPQNLSASRPQDRQFILSSKKLLLSDSGFYLCAWGGTVYTDTQYFGPGTRLTVL.

This chain uses TRBV4-3 with TRBJ2-3; 8 bases match TRBD1. The V gene end was trimmed by 0 bases and the J gene end by 2 bases; junction bases not matched to a gene: 7. The CDR3 extends over 17 amino acids. The germline gives CDR1 LGHNA, CDR2 YSLEER. Here the CDR3 reads CASSQDVAGGFTDTQYF. CDR3 in DNA: TGCGCCAGCAGCCAAGATGTGGCAGGGGGCTTCACAGATACGCAGTATTTT.

This clone was detected a few times. The CDR3 region is CASTEGSTSGNTIYF. The CDR3 coding sequence is TGTGCCAGCACCGAAGGGTCCACCTCTGGAAACACCATATATTTT. The rearrangement links TRBV7-9 to TRBJ1-3; D is unclear. V was shortened by 7 bases and J by 0 bases, with 13 bases between the two germline ends. The CDR3 runs to 15 residues. In germline, CDR1 is SEHNR, CDR2 FQNEAQ (reference sequence).

The chain combines TRBV7-2 with TRBJ2-7, with D perhaps matching TRBD1 (6 bases). CDR1 is SGHTA and CDR2 is FQGNSA in the germline V gene. CDR3 length: 13 amino acids. The V and J ends lost 2 bases and 4 bases respectively, with 9 bases between them. CDR3 sequence: CASSLRTDYEQYF. The CDR3 bases are TGTGCCAGCAGCTTAAGGACAGATTACGAGCAGTACTTC. Full variable domain (remainder filled in from reference TRBV7-2 and TRBJ2-7): GAGVSQSPSNKVTEKGKDVELRCDPISGHTALYWYRQSLGQGLEFLIYFQGNSAPDKSGLPSDRFSAERTGGSVSTLTIQRTQQEDSAVYLCASSLRTDYEQYFGPGTRLTVT.

The gene calls are TRBV6-5 and TRBJ1-1, with a weak D call TRBD1 (6 bases). Trimming cost V 6 bases and J 2 bases, with 16 bases left between them. Germline CDR1 reads MNHEY; CDR2 reads SVGAGI. The CDR3 has 15 amino acids. The CDR3, as DNA: TGTGCCAGCAGACCCCATACAGGGACCAACACTGAAGCTTTCTTT. This sequence encodes CASRPHTGTNTEAFF.

The rearrangement links TRBV14 to TRBJ1-6; D is uncertain. Germline V gene sequence: CDR1 SGHDN, CDR2 FVKESK. This CDR3 spans 16 amino acids. Between the trimmed V and J ends, which lost 5 bases and 3 bases, there was a span of 14 bases. The CDR3 coding sequence is TGTGCCAGCAGCTATAGACGACATATCTATAATTCACCCCTCCACTTT. Translated: CASSYRRHIYNSPLHF.

This clone came up a few times. The rearrangement links TRBV4-1 to TRBJ1-1; D might be TRBD1 (6 bases). The germline V and J ends were trimmed by 4 bases and 1 base, with 22 bases remaining between them. The CDR3 runs 18 residues. Germline CDR1 is MGHRA and CDR2 is YSYEKL. The CDR3 protein is CASSRIQGSPGENTEAFF. As DNA, the CDR3 is TGCGCCAGCAGCCGAATACAGGGCTCCCCCGGGGAGAACACTGAAGCTTTCTTT.

The chain joins TRBV4-2 to TRBJ1-3; D gene ambiguous. Germline V lookup: CDR1 LGHNA, CDR2 YNFKEQ. CDR3 length: 15 amino acids. V was pared by 0 bases and J by 3 bases, with 9 bases between. The CDR3 coding sequence is TGTGCCAGCAGCCAAGATCCAGGACTTGGAAACACCATATATTTT. Its protein product is CASSQDPGLGNTIYF.

The rearrangement links TRBV30 to TRBJ1-6, with no clear D. The V end lost 4 bases, the J end lost 0 bases, and 10 bases lay between the germline ends. CDR3 length equals 15 residues. The germline V gene has CDR1 GTSNPN and CDR2 SVGIG (reference sequence). The CDR3 protein is CAWKVGSSYNSPLHF. The CDR3 coding sequence is TGTGCCTGGAAGGTCGGGAGCTCCTATAATTCACCCCTCCACTTT.

This sequence joins TRBV19 and TRBJ1-5, with no clear D. From germline, CDR1 is LNHDA and CDR2 SQIVND (reference sequence). The germline V and J ends were trimmed by 5 bases and 4 bases, with 12 bases remaining between them. The CDR3 consists of 14 residues. The CDR3 region is CASSPDGRNQPQHF. In nucleotides, the CDR3 is TGTGCCAGTAGTCCGGACGGTCGAAATCAGCCCCAGCATTTT. The entire variable domain, with the rest obtained from reference TRBV19 and TRBJ1-5, is as follows: DGGITQSPKYLFRKEGQNVTLSCEQNLNHDAMYWYRQDPGQGLRLIYYSQIVNDFQKGDIAEGYSVSREKKESFPLTVTSAQKNPTAFYLCASSPDGRNQPQHFGDGTRLSIL.

The chain links TRBV3-1 (or the pseudogene TRBV3-2) to TRBJ1-6; 7 bases match TRBD1. Germline V gives CDR1 LGHDT, CDR2 YNNKEL (reference sequence). The CDR3 is 15 residues long. V shed 1 base, J shed 9 bases, and the junction held 6 bases outside the gene matches. The CDR3 sequence: CASSQGQGWGSPLHF. The CDR3 DNA is TGTGCCAGCAGCCAAGGACAGGGCTGGGGTTCACCCCTCCACTTT.

This clone was counted once. The V call is TRBV29-1, the J call TRBJ2-3, with D possibly matching TRBD1 (7 bases). V lost 5 bases and J lost 6, with 24 bases in between. This CDR3 contains 16 residues. Germline CDR1 reads SQVTM; CDR2 reads ANQGSEA. CDR3 in DNA: TGCAGCGTTTCGATTAAGGCAGGGGGGCGAGGGGATACGCAGTATTTT. It specifies CSVSIKAGGRGDTQYF.

CDR3 in DNA: TGTGCCAGCAGTGAAGGGGTCGGGAGTACGCAGTATTTT. Protein sequence: CASSEGVGSTQYF. V usage is TRBV2 and J usage is TRBJ2-3, with a possible D match to TRBD2 (6 bases). CDR1 SNHLY and CDR2 FYNNEI come from the germline V gene. This CDR3 has 13 amino acids. Trimming left V 1 base short and J 8 bases short, with 10 bases between.

The chain links TRBV6-1 to TRBJ1-6; D remains unclear. The germline V gene encodes CDR1 MNHNS and CDR2 SASEGT. This CDR3 contains 14 residues. Trimming left V 0 bases short and J 4 bases short, with 4 bases between. CDR3 bases: TGTGCCAGCAGTGAAGCAGGGTATAATTCACCCCTCCACTTT. Protein sequence: CASSEAGYNSPLHF.

This chain connects TRBV30 to TRBJ1-3; D remains ambiguous. The CDR3 has 12 residues. Per germline, CDR1 GTSNPN and CDR2 SVGIG (reference sequence). Trimming removed 0 bases from V and 4 bases from J, with 4 bases in between. The CDR3 spells CAWSVGGNTIYF. CDR3 DNA: TGTGCCTGGAGTGTAGGGGGAAACACCATATATTTT.